One and the same sample provided the 9 T cell receptor beta chains below, sequenced in a study of blood T cells in healthy people across ages. The use of a sample-barcoded 5' primer and a J-beta primer mix characterized a second PCR of roughly 7 to 12 cycles. MiXCR, run by TCRdb on the 5' RACE reads, gives a single entry per CDR3 protein. The sample lists approximately 760,000 distinct CDR3 sequences, just under 25% occurring once. These records were also assigned to another study, of T cells of mothers and their children.

The sample comprised blood. These receptors all come from a boy aged 5-17 years in good health.

The chain's CDR3 is CASSRDSLGETQYF. In DNA, the CDR3 is TGTGCCAGCTCTCGGGACAGCCTCGGCGAGACCCAGTACTTC. The chain links TRBV18 to TRBJ2-5; TRBD1 matches 7 bases. The germline V gene has CDR1 KGHSH and CDR2 LQKENI. This CDR3 contains 14 residues. V shed 6 bases, J shed 5 bases, and the junction held 9 bases outside the gene matches. Combining the CDR3 with reference TRBV18 and TRBJ2-5 gives the whole variable domain NAGVMQNPRHLVRRRGQEARLRCSPMKGHSHVYWYRQLPEEGLKFMVYLQKENIIDESGMPKERFSAEFPKEGPSILRIQQVVRGDSAAYFCASSRDSLGETQYFGPGTRLLVL.

In this sample, this clonotype turned up a few times. One end of the junction is discordant with germline, which a read error may explain. This chain joins TRBV10-2 and TRBJ1-1; 7 bases map to TRBD1. There are 14 residues in the CDR3. The V gene's germline CDR1 is WSHSY and CDR2 SAAADI. CDR3 in DNA: TGTGCCAGCATTCGACAGGGTTCCGACACTGAAGCTTTCTTT. This encodes CASIRQGSDTEAFF.

The chain joins TRBV7-2 to TRBJ2-5; D is unclear. V was clipped by 6 bases and J by 11 bases, with 13 bases between them. CDR3 length: 11 residues. CDR1 SGHTA and CDR2 FQGNSA come from the germline V gene. CDR3 sequence reads: CASSRSGEQYF. The CDR3 DNA is TGTGCCAGCAGTCGGTCTGGAGAGCAGTACTTC.

This clonotype was found a few times. CDR3 nucleotides: TGTGCCAGCAGCTTAGGCAGGGGGCTTCTTGAGCAGTTCTTC. It encodes CASSLGRGLLEQFF. The rearrangement joins TRBV7-2 to TRBJ2-1; 8 positions match TRBD1. The CDR3 extends over 14 amino acids. Germline V gene lookup returns CDR1 SGHTA and CDR2 FQGNSA. V lost 1 base, J lost 9 bases, and 5 bases stayed unmatched.

This chain links TRBV12-3 or TRBV12-4 with TRBJ2-5, with 8 bases that match TRBD1. The tail of the sequence fits TRBJ2-1 better, so the J call may be wrong. This CDR3 region has 16 residues. The CDR3 spells CASSFGDRGTGNEQFF. CDR3 sequence (DNA): TGTGCCAGCAGTTTTGGGGATAGGGGGACAGGCAATGAGCAGTTCTTC.

This clonotype was picked up many times. The CDR3 DNA follows: TGCGCCAGCAGCCAGCGGGAGGGAGAGACCCAGTACTTC. As protein: CASSQREGETQYF. The chain links TRBV5-1 to TRBJ2-5; TRBD2 aligns across 10 bases. Germline values: CDR1 SGHRS, CDR2 YFSETQ. There are 13 residues in the CDR3. The junction had 1 base not matched to a gene; V was cut back by 4 bases and J by 4 bases.

V usage is TRBV2 and J usage is TRBJ2-6; perhaps D is TRBD1 or TRBD2 (5 bases each). The length of the CDR3 is 16 residues. The germline gives CDR1 SNHLY, CDR2 FYNNEI. V was clipped by 2 bases and J by 0 bases, with 8 bases between them. The CDR3 nucleotides are TGTGCCAGCAGTGAATCGGGGACCTCTGGGGCCAACGTCCTGACTTTC. Translation gives CASSESGTSGANVLTF.

As for this clonotype: One junction end disagrees with the germline gene, perhaps due to a read error. V gene TRBV6-5 combines with J gene TRBJ2-7; tentatively, D is TRBD1 (6 bases). The CDR3 has 12 residues. Per the germline V gene, CDR1 is MNHEY and CDR2 is SVGAGI. The CDR3 DNA is TGTGCCAGCGGGTCTGGAGACAGGATATGGGACTTC. Translated: CASGSGDRIWDF.

The V gene is TRBV7-9, the J gene TRBJ2-5; the D gene is possibly TRBD2 (6 bases). The V end was cut by 3 bases, the J end by 5 bases, with 19 bases between. The CDR3 spans 16 residues. Germline lookup yields CDR1 SEHNR and CDR2 FQNEAQ (reference sequence). Written as DNA, the CDR3 is TGTGCCAGCAGCTTTATGCGCGGGACTCTTGCGGAGACCCAGTACTTC. Its translation is CASSFMRGTLAETQYF.